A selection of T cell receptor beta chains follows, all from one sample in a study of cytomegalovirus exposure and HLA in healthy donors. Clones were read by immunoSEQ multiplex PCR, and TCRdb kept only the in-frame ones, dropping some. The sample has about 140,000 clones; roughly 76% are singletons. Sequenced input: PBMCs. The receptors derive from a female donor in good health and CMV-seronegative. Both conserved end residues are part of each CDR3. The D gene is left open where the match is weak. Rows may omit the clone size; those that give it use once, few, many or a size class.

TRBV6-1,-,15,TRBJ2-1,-,TGTGCCAGCAAATTGGGGCGGGGAACCTACAATGAGCAGTTCTTC,CASKLGRGTYNEQFF
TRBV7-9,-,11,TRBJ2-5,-,TGTGCCAGCAGTATACAAGAGACCCAGTACTTC,CASSIQETQYF
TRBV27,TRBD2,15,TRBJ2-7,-,TGTGCCAGCAGAAATTTGGCGGGGCGGGGGGGCGAGCAGTACTTC,CASRNLAGRGGEQYF
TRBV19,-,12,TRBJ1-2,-,TGTGCCAGTAGCCGGGACTTCTATGGCTACACCTTC,CASSRDFYGYTF
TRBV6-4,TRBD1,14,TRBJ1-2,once,TGTGCCAGCAGTGGAAGACAGGGGGCTGATGGCTACACCTTC,CASSGRQGADGYTF
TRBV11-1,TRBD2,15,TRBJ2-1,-,TGTGCCAGCAGCGCCGGGACTAGCGGAAACAATGAGCAGTTCTTC,CASSAGTSGNNEQFF
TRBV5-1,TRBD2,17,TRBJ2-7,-,TGCGCCAGCAGCTATCCAACTAGCGGGAGGCACATCTACGAGCAGTACTTC,CASSYPTSGRHIYEQYF
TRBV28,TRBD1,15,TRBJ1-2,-,TGTGCCAGCAGTTTAGGGGACAGTCGTTTAGGTGGCTACACCTTC,CASSLGDSRLGGYTF
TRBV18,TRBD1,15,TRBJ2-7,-,TGTGCCAGCTCACCGCCGGGACAGGGGATGTACGAGCAGTACTTC,CASSPPGQGMYEQYF
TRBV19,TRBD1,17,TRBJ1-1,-,TGTGCCAGTAGTAGCGGCCCCGGGACAGGGGTGGGCACTGAAGCTTTCTTT,CASSSGPGTGVGTEAFF